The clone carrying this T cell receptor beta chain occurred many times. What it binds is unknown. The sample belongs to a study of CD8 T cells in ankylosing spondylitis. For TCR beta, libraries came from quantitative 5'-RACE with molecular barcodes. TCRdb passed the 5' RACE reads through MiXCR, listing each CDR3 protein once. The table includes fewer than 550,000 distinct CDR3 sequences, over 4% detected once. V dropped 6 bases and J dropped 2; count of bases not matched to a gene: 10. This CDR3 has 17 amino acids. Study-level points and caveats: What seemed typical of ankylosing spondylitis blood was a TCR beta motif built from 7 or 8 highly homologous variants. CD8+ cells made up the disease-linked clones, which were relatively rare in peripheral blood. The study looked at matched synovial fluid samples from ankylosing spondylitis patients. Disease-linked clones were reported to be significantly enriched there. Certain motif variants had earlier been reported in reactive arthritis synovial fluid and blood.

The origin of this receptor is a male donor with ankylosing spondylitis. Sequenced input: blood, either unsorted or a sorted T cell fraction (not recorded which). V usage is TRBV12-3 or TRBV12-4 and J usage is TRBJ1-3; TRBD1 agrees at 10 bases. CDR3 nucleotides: TGTGCCAGCAGCTCAAATCGGGACAGGGGTGCTGGAAACACCATATATTTT. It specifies CASSSNRDRGAGNTIYF.